This TCR beta chain emerged from a study of response to subunit inactivated influenza vaccine. One entry per CDR3 protein results from TCRdb running MiXCR on the RT-PCR reads. The profile shows roughly 500,000 distinct CDR3 sequences, approximately 16% of them singletons. The V and J ends lost 5 bases and 0 bases, in that order; junction bases with no gene match: 12. CDR1 and CDR2 (germline): MNHNS, SASEGT. This CDR3 is built from 17 residues. About this clonotype: Its antigen is unidentified.

Study-level results: The authors offered the suggestion that each seasonal influenza vaccination recruits few new T cells.

The chain links TRBV6-1 to TRBJ2-7; 8 bases are shared with TRBD2. The sample here was CD4+ T cells sorted from PBMCs, taken roughly 24 months after vaccination. This TCR derives from a man aged 45 to 70 who received an inactivated influenza vaccine. Here the CDR3 DNA reads TGTGCCAGCAGTCTTACGGCAAGCGGGGGTCTCTCCTACGAGCAGTACTTC. Its protein product is CASSLTASGGLSYEQYF.